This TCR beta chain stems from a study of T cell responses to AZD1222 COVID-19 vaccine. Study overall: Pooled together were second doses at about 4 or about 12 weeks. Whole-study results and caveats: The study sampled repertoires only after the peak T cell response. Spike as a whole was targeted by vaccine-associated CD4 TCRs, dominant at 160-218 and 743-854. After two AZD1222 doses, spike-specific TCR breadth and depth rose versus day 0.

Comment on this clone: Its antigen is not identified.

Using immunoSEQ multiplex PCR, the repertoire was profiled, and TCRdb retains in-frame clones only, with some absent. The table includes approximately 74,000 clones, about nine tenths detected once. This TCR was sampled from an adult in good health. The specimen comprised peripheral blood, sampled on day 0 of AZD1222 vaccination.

This CDR3 reads CASSLSQPNEKLFF. The CDR3 coding sequence is TGTGCCAGCAGTTTGTCACAGCCTAATGAAAAACTGTTTTTT. This chain uses TRBV28 with TRBJ1-4, with unresolved D. The CDR3 sequence is 14 residues long. Germline CDR1 reads MDHEN; CDR2 reads SYDVKM. The V end was cut by 3 bases, the J end by 3 bases, with 8 bases between.